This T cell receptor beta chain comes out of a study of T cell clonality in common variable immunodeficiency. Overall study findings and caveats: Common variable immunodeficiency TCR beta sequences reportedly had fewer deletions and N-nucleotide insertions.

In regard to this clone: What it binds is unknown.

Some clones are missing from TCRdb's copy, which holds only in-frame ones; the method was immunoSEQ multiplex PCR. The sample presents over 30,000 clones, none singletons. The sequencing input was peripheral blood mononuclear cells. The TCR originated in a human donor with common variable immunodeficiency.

The CDR3 here is CASSTRTNSNQPQHF. The CDR3 bases that were read are TGTGCCAGCAGTACCCGGACAAATAGCAATCAGCCC. The chain employs TRBV2 and TRBJ1-5; D perhaps matches TRBD1 (5 bases). The missing CDR3 end, 3 residues past where the read stops, is filled in from the germline J gene. The CDR3 sequence is 15 residues long. The V and J ends lost 5 bases and 0 bases respectively, with 11 bases between them. The germline CDR1 and CDR2 sequences are SNHLY and FYNNEI.